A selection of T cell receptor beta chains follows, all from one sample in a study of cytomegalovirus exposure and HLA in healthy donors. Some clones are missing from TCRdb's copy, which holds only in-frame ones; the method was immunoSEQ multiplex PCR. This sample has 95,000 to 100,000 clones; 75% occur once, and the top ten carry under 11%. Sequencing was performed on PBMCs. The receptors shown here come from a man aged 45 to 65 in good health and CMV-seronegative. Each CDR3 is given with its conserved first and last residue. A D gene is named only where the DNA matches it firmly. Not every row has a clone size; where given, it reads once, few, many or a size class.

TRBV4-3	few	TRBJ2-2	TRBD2	TGCGCCAGCAGCCTTGGTCTAGCGGGACTCACCGGGGAGCTGTTTTTT	CASSLGLAGLTGELFF
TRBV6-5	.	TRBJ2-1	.	TGTGCCAGCAGTTCGGGGGATGCAAAGCAGTTCTTC	CASSSGDAKQFF
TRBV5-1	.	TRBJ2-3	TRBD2	TGCGCCAGCAGTCTAGCGGGTTTTAACACAGATACGCAGTATTTT	CASSLAGFNTDTQYF
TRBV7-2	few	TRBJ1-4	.	TGTGCCAGCAGCCTGCAGGGATTACGAGAAAAACTGTTTTTT	CASSLQGLREKLFF
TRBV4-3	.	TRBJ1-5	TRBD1	TGCGCCAGCAGCCAAGATGCGACAGGGGGCTTGCCCCAGCATTTT	CASSQDATGGLPQHF
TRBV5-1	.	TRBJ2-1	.	TGCGCCAGCAGCTTGACCCAAGAAGCTCCCGAGCAGTTCTTC	CASSLTQEAPEQFF
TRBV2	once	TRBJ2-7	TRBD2	TGTGCCAGCAGTGGGGCACGGACTAGCGTCTTCTACGAGCAGTACTTC	CASSGARTSVFYEQYF
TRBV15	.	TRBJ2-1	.	TGTGCCACCAGCAGAGATGAGAACAATGAGCAGTTCTTC	CATSRDENNEQFF
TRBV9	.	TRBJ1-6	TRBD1	TGTGCCAGCAGCCCGGAGACAGGGATCGGGAGCTCCTATAATTCACCCCTCCACTTT	CASSPETGIGSSYNSPLHF
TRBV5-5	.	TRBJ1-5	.	TGTGCCAGCAGCTTGGCCCGGGGTAGCAATCAGCCCCAGCATTTT	CASSLARGSNQPQHF
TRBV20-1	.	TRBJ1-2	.	TGCAGTGTCAGGGACTATGGCTACACCTTC	CSVRDYGYTF
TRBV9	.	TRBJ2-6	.	TGTGCCAGCAACCCGGGTGTTGGGGCCAACGTCCTGACTTTC	CASNPGVGANVLTF
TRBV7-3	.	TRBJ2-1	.	TGTGCCAGCAGCTTAACCCTTACGGGGGATAACAATGAGCAGTTCTTC	CASSLTLTGDNNEQFF
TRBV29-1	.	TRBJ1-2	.	TGCAGCGTTGAAGAATCGGAGAGGTTTAACTATGGCTACACCTTC	CSVEESERFNYGYTF
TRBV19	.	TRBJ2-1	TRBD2	TGTGCCAGTAGGGGGGAGGGCCCTCCGGGCAATGAGCAGTTCTTC	CASRGEGPPGNEQFF
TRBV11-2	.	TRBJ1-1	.	TGTGCCAGCAGTCTAGGGACTGCTGACGGAGCTTTCTTT	CASSLGTADGAFF
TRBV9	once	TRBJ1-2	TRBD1	TGTGCCAGCAGCGTAGACCCCGCCACGACAGGGCATGGCTACACCTTC	CASSVDPATTGHGYTF
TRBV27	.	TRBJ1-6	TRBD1	TGTGCCAGCAGCATGCAGGGACAGCTTAATTCACCCCTCCACTTT	CASSMQGQLNSPLHF
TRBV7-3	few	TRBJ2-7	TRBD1	TGTGCCAGCAGCTTGGGACAGGGAAACGAGCAGTACTTC	CASSLGQGNEQYF